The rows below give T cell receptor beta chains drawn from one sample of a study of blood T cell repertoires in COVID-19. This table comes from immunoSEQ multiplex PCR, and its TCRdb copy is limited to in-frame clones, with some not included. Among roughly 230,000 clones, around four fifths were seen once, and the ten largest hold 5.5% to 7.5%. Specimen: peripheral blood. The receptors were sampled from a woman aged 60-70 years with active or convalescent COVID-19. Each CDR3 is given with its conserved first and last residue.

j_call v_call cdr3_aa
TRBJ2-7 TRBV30 CAWSPIRGLAGGFVPGIYEQYF
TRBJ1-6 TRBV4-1 CASSRTGQPSTGRNSPLHF
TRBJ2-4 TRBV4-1 CASSQEYEGNIAKNIQYF
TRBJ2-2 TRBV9 CASSVGGGANTGELFF
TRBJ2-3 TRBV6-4 CASKRDPAGGADTQYF
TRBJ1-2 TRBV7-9 CASSLAAGTNYGYTF
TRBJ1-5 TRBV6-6 CASSSRVNQPQHF
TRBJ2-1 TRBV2 CASSGLAGVDEQFF
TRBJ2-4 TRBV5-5 CASSSSGHSDIQYF
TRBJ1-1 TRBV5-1 CASSLGTGGTEAFF
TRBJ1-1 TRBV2 CASIPDRRGTEAFF
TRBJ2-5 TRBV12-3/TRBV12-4 CASSPIQGETQYF
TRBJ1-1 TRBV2 CASSADTLNTEAFF
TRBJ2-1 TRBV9 CASSVAGSLAGDNEQFF
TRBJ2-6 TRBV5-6 CASSPLRLASSGANVLTF
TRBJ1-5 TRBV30 CAWSGGNQPQHF
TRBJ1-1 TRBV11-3 CASRRDRETEAFF
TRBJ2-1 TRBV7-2 CASSPARAGNEQFF
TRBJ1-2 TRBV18 CASSPTGLNYGYTF
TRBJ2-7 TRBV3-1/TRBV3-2 CASSQGRQGFRYF
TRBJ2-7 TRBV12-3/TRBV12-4 CASSLQGMGEQYF
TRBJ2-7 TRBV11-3 CASSTHGQGPYEQYF
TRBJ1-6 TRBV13 CASSLGSAGVRSPLHF
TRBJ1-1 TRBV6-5 CASSYGGRTEAFF
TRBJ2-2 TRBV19 CASSPNLERAGELFF
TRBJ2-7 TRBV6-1 CASSGKYF
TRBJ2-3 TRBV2 CASRLGLAGTDTQYF
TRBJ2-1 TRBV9 CASSVDLAGANEQFF